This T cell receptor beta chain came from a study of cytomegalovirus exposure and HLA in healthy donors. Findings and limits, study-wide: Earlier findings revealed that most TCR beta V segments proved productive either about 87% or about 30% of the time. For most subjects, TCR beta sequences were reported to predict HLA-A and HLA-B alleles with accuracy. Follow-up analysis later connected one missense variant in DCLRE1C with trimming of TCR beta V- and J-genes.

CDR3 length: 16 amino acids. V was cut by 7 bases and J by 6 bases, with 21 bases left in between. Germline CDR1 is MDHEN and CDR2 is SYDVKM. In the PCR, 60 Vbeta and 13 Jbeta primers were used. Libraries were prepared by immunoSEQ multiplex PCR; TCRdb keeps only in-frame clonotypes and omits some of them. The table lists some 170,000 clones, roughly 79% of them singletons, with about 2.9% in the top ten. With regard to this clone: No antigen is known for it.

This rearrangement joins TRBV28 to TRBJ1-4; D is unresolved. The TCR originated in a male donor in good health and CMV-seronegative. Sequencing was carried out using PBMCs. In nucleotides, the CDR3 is TGTGCCAGCATAAGTGACATGGACCCGGGATATGAAAAACTGTTTTTT. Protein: CASISDMDPGYEKLFF.